One sample yielded the 23 T cell receptor beta chains listed below, sequenced in a study of T cells in narcolepsy. Using immunoSEQ multiplex PCR, the repertoire was profiled, and TCRdb retains in-frame clones only, with some absent. Seen here are 25,000 to 35,000 clones, about 76% observed once, and the top ten hold around 0.96%. The sequenced sample consisted of CD45RA- memory CD4+ T cells from PBMCs. These receptors originate from a human donor with narcolepsy.

J is TRBJ2-3 and V is TRBV6-5; D gene ambiguous. Trimming cost V 2 bases and J 4 bases, with 10 bases left between them. The CDR3 loop spans 14 amino acids. Germline V gene data show CDR1 as MNHEY and CDR2 as SVGAGI. DNA of the CDR3: TGTGCCAGCAGTTACGCCCTGAGTTCAGATACGCAGTATTTT. Translated: CASSYALSSDTQYF.

This chain joins TRBV27 and TRBJ1-2; 8 positions match TRBD1. Trimming removed 5 bases from V and 4 bases from J; junction bases left unmatched: 6. This CDR3 is 14 amino acids long. CDR1 and CDR2 (germline): MNHEY, SMNVEV (reference sequence). The CDR3, as DNA: TGTGCCAGCAGTGGACAGGGTACGGCCTATGGCTACACCTTC. It yields the protein CASSGQGTAYGYTF.

To note about this clone: Within the sample, other DNA sequences also encode this same CDR3. The chain combines TRBV6-1 with TRBJ2-7; no clear D gene. Germline V gene sequence: CDR1 MNHNS, CDR2 SASEGT. V gave up 6 bases and J gave up 6 bases, with 18 bases separating them. This CDR3 contains 14 residues. This chain's CDR3 is CASSGLTREGEQYF. In DNA, the CDR3 is TGTGCCAGCAGCGGTTTAACCCGTGAAGGCGAGCAGTACTTC.

This rearrangement joins TRBV4-1 to TRBJ2-7; D call uncertain. CDR1 is MGHRA and CDR2 is YSYEKL in the germline V gene. Trimming left V 4 bases short and J 2 bases short, with 12 bases between. The CDR3 spans 14 residues. DNA of the CDR3: TGCGCCAGCAGCCCCGTTGGCGTCACCTACGAGCAGTACTTC. Protein sequence: CASSPVGVTYEQYF.

This chain joins TRBV10-3 and TRBJ2-7; D might be TRBD1 or TRBD2, each matching 5 bases. Germline-derived CDR1 and CDR2 are ENHRY and SYGVKD. Trimming pared 0 bases from V and 6 bases from J, leaving 15 bases between. This CDR3 has 15 residues. CDR3 protein: CAISESRLAGTEQYF. CDR3 bases: TGTGCCATCAGTGAGTCGAGGCTTGCCGGGACCGAGCAGTACTTC.

V is TRBV6-1 and J is TRBJ1-3; TRBD1 is a possible D gene (5 bases). Deletions cut 2 bases from V and 0 bases from J, with 11 bases between. Germline V CDR1 and CDR2: MNHNS, SASEGT. The CDR3 has 16 amino acids. This chain's CDR3 is CASSEPGAGSGNTIYF. As DNA, the CDR3 is TGTGCCAGCAGTGAACCTGGGGCGGGCTCTGGAAACACCATATATTTT.

V is TRBV28 and J is TRBJ1-3; D gene ambiguous. Germline values: CDR1 MDHEN, CDR2 SYDVKM. V was shortened by 4 bases and J by 8 bases, with 9 bases between the two germline ends. The length of the CDR3 is 12 residues. DNA for the CDR3: TGTGCCAGCAGTTCCCCTTTGGACACCATATATTTT. Translating gives CASSSPLDTIYF.

The sample holds a few counts of this clone. This chain joins TRBV6-1 and TRBJ2-3; TRBD2 is a possible D gene (5 bases). Germline CDR1 MNHNS, CDR2 SASEGT. This CDR3 has 15 amino acids. The V gene lost 7 bases and the J gene lost 2 bases, with 16 bases spanning the gap. CDR3 sequence (DNA): TGTGCCAGCATTACCGCAGCGGCCCTCACAGATACGCAGTATTTT. This encodes CASITAAALTDTQYF.

The genes are TRBV6-5 and TRBJ2-1, with D hard to call. CDR3 length: 16 amino acids. Germline values: CDR1 MNHEY, CDR2 SVGAGI. Trimming stripped 1 base from V and 0 bases from J, with 10 bases between. As DNA, the CDR3 is TGTGCCAGCAGTTACTTCGGGTTGAGCTCCTACAATGAGCAGTTCTTC. Protein product: CASSYFGLSSYNEQFF.

CDR3 coding DNA: TGTGCCAGCAGCTTAGAGGTACCGGGTGGGCTCTCCTACAATGAGCAGTTCTTC. Protein: CASSLEVPGGLSYNEQFF. The V and J genes are TRBV11-3 and TRBJ2-1; no clear D. The germline V and J ends were trimmed by 0 bases and 0 bases, with 15 bases remaining between them. Germline V lookup: CDR1 SGHNT, CDR2 YENEEA. The CDR3 is 18 amino acids.

This clone was seen only once. The chain combines TRBV30 with TRBJ1-1, with D unclear. Germline loops: CDR1 GTSNPN, CDR2 SVGIG (reference sequence). V was pared by 7 bases and J by 0 bases, with 12 bases between. CDR3 length equals 13 residues. The CDR3 is CASRGVVNTEAFF. As DNA, the CDR3 is TGTGCCTCCCGAGGAGTTGTGAACACTGAAGCTTTCTTT.

V is TRBV6-5 and J is TRBJ1-5; TRBD1 aligns across 9 bases. The CDR3 contains 14 residues. The V gene's germline CDR1 is MNHEY and CDR2 SVGAGI. V dropped 8 bases and J dropped 6; count of bases not matched to a gene: 8. Here the CDR3 DNA reads TGTGCCAGCCTTTCCGGACAGGGGAGTCAGCCCCAGCATTTT. Translated: CASLSGQGSQPQHF.

The rearrangement links TRBV7-3 to TRBJ2-5; 8 positions agree with TRBD1. The CDR3 spans 15 residues. The V segment lost 5 bases and the J segment 4 bases; nucleotides outside the gene matches: 9. Germline lookup yields CDR1 SGHTA and CDR2 FQGTGA. CDR3 loop: CASSRTGRDGETQYF. In DNA form, the CDR3 reads TGTGCCAGCAGCCGGACAGGGCGGGACGGAGAGACCCAGTACTTC.

The rearrangement joins TRBV7-3 to TRBJ2-2; 8 nucleotides align to TRBD2. The CDR3 is 18 amino acids. The V gene's germline CDR1 is SGHTA and CDR2 FQGTGA. V shed 5 bases, J shed 8 bases, and the junction held 19 bases outside the gene matches. CDR3 residues: CASSPLPGLAGNTGELFF. Written as DNA, the CDR3 is TGTGCCAGCAGCCCATTGCCCGGGCTAGCGGGTAATACGGGGGAGCTGTTTTTT.

This chain links TRBV5-5 with TRBJ2-7; 9 nucleotides line up with TRBD1. The CDR3 is 15 amino acids. V dropped 0 bases and J dropped 3; count of bases not matched to a gene: 4. In germline, CDR1 is SGHKS, CDR2 YYEKEE (reference sequence). CDR3 nucleotides: TGTGCCAGCAGCTTGGGGGACAGGGTAATCTACGAGCAGTACTTC. Amino acids: CASSLGDRVIYEQYF.

The rearrangement links TRBV28 to TRBJ1-5; no clear D gene. The germline V gene has CDR1 MDHEN and CDR2 SYDVKM. Trimming took 6 bases from V and 6 from J, leaving 15 bases between them. The CDR3 has 14 residues. The CDR3 sequence is CASRAAFRGQPQHF. The CDR3 nucleotides read TGTGCCAGCAGGGCAGCGTTTCGAGGTCAGCCCCAGCATTTT. Looking up the rest from reference TRBV28 and TRBJ1-5 gives the full variable domain: DVKVTQSSRYLVKRTGEKVFLECVQDMDHENMFWYRQDPGLGLRLIYFSYDVKMKEKGDIPEGYSVSREKKERFSLILESASTNQTSMYLCASRAAFRGQPQHFGDGTRLSIL.

This chain links TRBV28 with TRBJ2-1; 9 positions match TRBD2. Germline CDR1 is MDHEN and CDR2 is SYDVKM. The CDR3 totals 15 residues. V shed 5 bases, J shed 10 bases, and the junction held 12 bases outside the gene matches. CDR3 bases: TGTGCCAGCAGTCCCCGGGGTAGCGGGAGCTGGGAGCAGTTCTTC. Encoded protein: CASSPRGSGSWEQFF.

In the case of this clone: A junction boundary mismatches the germline segment, possibly from a read error. This chain uses TRBV7-2 with TRBJ2-1; either TRBD1 or TRBD2 may fit D (5 bases each). The germline CDR1 and CDR2 sequences are SGHTA and FQGNSA. The CDR3 loop spans 12 amino acids. The CDR3 nucleotides read TGTGCCAGCAGCTTACCTCCGGGGCCCTGGGTCTTC. Translating it yields CASSLPPGPWVF.

V gene TRBV21-1 combines with J gene TRBJ1-5. TRBV21-1 is recorded as a pseudogene. There are 12 residues in the CDR3. The CDR3 DNA sequence: TGTCCCAAGAGTCGGGTGCATGGGCCCCAGCATTTT. Translated: CPKSRVHGPQHF.

The gene calls are TRBV6-5 and TRBJ1-3; D is uncertain. The CDR3 spans 15 residues. Between the trimmed V and J ends, which lost 6 bases and 0 bases, there was a span of 12 bases. The germline gives CDR1 MNHEY, CDR2 SVGAGI. The CDR3 nucleotides are TGTGCCAGCAGGAGGGCCCGAGACTCTGGAAACACCATATATTTT. This translates into CASRRARDSGNTIYF.

The chain couples TRBV9 to TRBJ2-1; 9 nucleotides agree with TRBD1. The CDR3 consists of 14 residues. J lost 7 bases, V lost 2 bases, and 4 bases had no gene match. Per germline, CDR1 SGDLS and CDR2 YYNGEE. The CDR3 region has the DNA TGTGCCAGCAGCGTCCCGGGACAGGGAAATGAGCAGTTCTTC. Translation: CASSVPGQGNEQFF.

This clone has just one count. This chain joins TRBV18 and TRBJ1-5; D is possibly TRBD1 (5 bases). CDR1 and CDR2 from the germline V gene are KGHSH and LQKENI. Trimming removed 0 bases at V and 6 bases at J, with 15 bases between. The CDR3 contains 16 residues. CDR3 sequence (DNA): TGTGCCAGCTCACCACCTGGGGGAGTCGGGGGTCAGCCCCAGCATTTT. Amino acids: CASSPPGGVGGQPQHF. Drawing the rest from reference TRBV18 and TRBJ1-5, the complete variable domain is NAGVMQNPRHLVRRRGQEARLRCSPMKGHSHVYWYRQLPEEGLKFMVYLQKENIIDESGMPKERFSAEFPKEGPSILRIQQVVRGDSAAYFCASSPPGGVGGQPQHFGDGTRLSIL.

J is TRBJ2-2 and V is TRBV9; 10 bases line up with TRBD2. The ends lost 4 bases at V and 2 bases at J; junction bases unmatched: 8. Germline V lookup: CDR1 SGDLS, CDR2 YYNGEE. The CDR3 sequence is 17 residues long. DNA for the CDR3: TGTGCCAGCAGCCTGCGATCTAGCGGGGGCAACACCGGGGAGCTGTTTTTT. This codes for CASSLRSSGGNTGELFF.